This TCR beta chain comes out of a study of cytomegalovirus exposure and HLA in healthy donors. Study results and limitations: A later examination showed that TCR association rates differed by HLA locus, with DRB1 most and HLA-C fewest. Among the sequence variants, a highly shared cluster was likely an artifact of sequencing. A later analysis associated 15,000 or so TCR beta sequences with HLA alleles at a 0.05 false discovery rate. Analysis was carried out at a later point, and it linked a missense DCLRE1C variant to TCR beta V- and J-gene trimming.

CDR3 size: 15 residues. The V gene's germline CDR1 is MNHEY and CDR2 SVGAGI. Trimming shortened V by 2 bases and J by 0 bases, and 10 bases separated the two germline ends. Amplification used 60 Vbeta primers and 13 Jbeta primers. Some clones are missing from TCRdb's copy, which holds only in-frame ones; the method was immunoSEQ multiplex PCR. The repertoire consists of 170,000 or so clones, with roughly 78% occurring once and the leading ten covering 0.5% to 0.8%. As concerns this clone: Its cognate antigen is unknown.

V is TRBV6-5 and J is TRBJ1-1; TRBD1 might be the D (5 bases). The origin of this receptor is a boy younger than 18 in good health and CMV-seronegative. The sequenced sample was PBMCs. The CDR3 region has the DNA TGTGCCAGCAGTTACAGGACACTCATGAACACTGAAGCTTTCTTT. Protein product: CASSYRTLMNTEAFF.